This T cell receptor (beta chain) was retrieved from a study of cytomegalovirus exposure and HLA in healthy donors. Study observations and caveats: In vitro assays verified that three CMV-associated chains recognized CMV antigens specifically. Most TCR sequences proved rare, with some public TCRs found in many donors. TCR beta chains numbering about 160 were designated cytomegalovirus-associated.

Note on this clone: Its cognate antigen is unknown.

This table comes from immunoSEQ multiplex PCR, and its TCRdb copy is limited to in-frame clones, with some not included. Among under 250,000 clones listed, less than 90% were seen once. Germline V gene lookup returns CDR1 SQVTM and CDR2 ANQGSEA. The CDR3 sequence is 14 residues long. V shed 0 bases and J shed 6 bases, with 15 bases lying between them. Input material: PBMCs. The clonotype originates from a woman aged 18-35 years in good health and CMV-seronegative. The chain employs TRBV29-1 and TRBJ2-7; no definite D call. CDR3 sequence: CSVEEGPGDGEQYF. Here the CDR3 DNA reads TGCAGCGTTGAAGAGGGTCCCGGCGATGGCGAGCAGTACTTC.